Shown below are 19 T cell receptor beta chains from a single sample sequenced in a study of Graves' ophthalmopathy and Graves' hyperthyroidism. For repertoire sequencing, the TCR beta CDR3 regions were amplified from RNA transcripts. HTBI-primed RT-PCR formed the first round, and a multiplex PCR formed the second. MiXCR, run by TCRdb on the multiplex PCR reads, gives a single entry per CDR3 protein. The table records some 750,000 distinct CDR3 sequences, roughly 41% of them present only once. Sequenced: peripheral blood. Every receptor here comes from an adult man with Graves' ophthalmopathy.

V gene TRBV4-3 combines with J gene TRBJ1-1; D not certain. V lost 0 bases to trimming and J lost 1 base, with 9 bases between them. The CDR3 has 15 residues. Germline CDR1 LGHNA, CDR2 YSLEER. As DNA, the CDR3 is TGCGCCAGCAGCCAAGATGTCCTAGGGAACACTGAAGCTTTCTTT. This codes for CASSQDVLGNTEAFF.

The rearrangement joins TRBV12-3 or TRBV12-4 to TRBJ2-7; TRBD1 is a possible D gene (5 bases). Deletions cut 6 bases from V and 7 bases from J, with 22 bases between. The CDR3 is 15 amino acids. CDR3 DNA: TGTGCCAGCAGCCAGGGCGGCGCCCGAGTTGAGGAGCAGTACTTC. This encodes CASSQGGARVEEQYF.

The V gene is TRBV19, the J gene TRBJ2-5, with 9 positions matching TRBD1. CDR3 size: 14 residues. J gave up 5 bases and V 5 bases, and 6 bases lay outside the gene matches. The V gene's germline CDR1 is LNHDA and CDR2 SQIVND (reference sequence). The CDR3 region is CASSRQGGRETQYF. CDR3 nucleotides: TGTGCCAGTAGTCGACAGGGGGGACGGGAGACCCAGTACTTC.

The chain links TRBV5-5 to TRBJ1-1; D is uncertain. In germline, CDR1 is SGHKS, CDR2 YYEKEE (reference sequence). The V end lost 6 bases, the J end lost 1 base, and 10 bases lay between the germline ends. The CDR3 contains 13 residues. As DNA, the CDR3 is TGTGCCAGCATGGGTGGGCCGAACACTGAAGCTTTCTTT. Translation gives CASMGGPNTEAFF.

V and J are TRBV7-9 and TRBJ2-7; 8 nucleotides match TRBD1. Looked up from germline, CDR1 is SEHNR and CDR2 is FQNEAQ (reference sequence). J was trimmed by 2 bases and V by 8 bases; bases with no gene match: 5. The CDR3 has 13 amino acids. The CDR3 spells CASLRQGTYEQYF. CDR3 in DNA: TGTGCCAGCCTCAGACAGGGGACCTACGAGCAGTACTTC.

This clonotype was counted only a few times. The chain combines TRBV13 with TRBJ1-1; TRBD1 is a possible D gene (5 bases). The CDR3 runs 14 residues. Germline assignment: CDR1 PRHDT and CDR2 FYEKMQ (reference sequence). V gave up 5 bases and J gave up 4 bases, with 14 bases separating them. The CDR3 protein is CASSQHGAVTEAFF. The CDR3 DNA is TGTGCCAGCAGCCAGCATGGGGCGGTCACTGAAGCTTTCTTT. The full variable domain, rest sourced from reference TRBV13 and TRBJ1-1, is AAGVIQSPRHLIKEKRETATLKCYPIPRHDTVYWYQQGPGQDPQFLISFYEKMQSDKGSIPDRFSAQQFSDYHSELNMSSLELGDSALYFCASSQHGAVTEAFFGQGTRLTVV.

In this sample, this clonotype turned up many times. The CDR3 nucleotides are TGTGCCACCAGCAGAGATAGGGATACGGCCGGCTATGGCTACACCTTC. As protein: CATSRDRDTAGYGYTF. The chain carries TRBV15 and TRBJ1-2, with D unresolved. Germline loops: CDR1 LNHNV, CDR2 YYDKDF (reference sequence). V was trimmed by 0 bases and J by 4 bases, leaving 15 bases between them. The CDR3 has 16 residues.

The chain carries TRBV20-1 and TRBJ2-7; D uncertain. Germline loops: CDR1 DFQATT, CDR2 SNEGSKA (reference sequence). Trimming removed 2 bases at V and 2 bases at J, with 10 bases between. This CDR3 has 13 amino acids. DNA of the CDR3: TGCAGTGCTAGATCCACGAAAACCTACGAGCAGTACTTC. This codes for CSARSTKTYEQYF.

The chain employs TRBV7-9 and TRBJ2-2; 9 bases fit TRBD2. V shed 5 bases and J 3 bases; nucleotides not matched to a gene: 4. This CDR3 has 15 residues. The germline gives CDR1 SEHNR, CDR2 FQNEAQ (reference sequence). For the CDR3, the DNA is TGTGCCAGCAGCCGCCAGCGGGGGGACACCGGGGAGCTGTTTTTT. Amino acid sequence: CASSRQRGDTGELFF.

The rearrangement links TRBV19 to TRBJ1-1, with 8 bases fitting TRBD1. The germline V gene encodes CDR1 LNHDA and CDR2 SQIVND (reference sequence). Trimming took 1 base from V and 2 from J; bases not matched to a gene: 3. The CDR3 is made up of 15 amino acids. Here the CDR3 DNA reads TGTGCCAGTAGTATAGGGACAGGGATCAACACTGAAGCTTTCTTT. Its protein is CASSIGTGINTEAFF. Full variable domain (remainder filled in from reference TRBV19 and TRBJ1-1): DGGITQSPKYLFRKEGQNVTLSCEQNLNHDAMYWYRQDPGQGLRLIYYSQIVNDFQKGDIAEGYSVSREKKESFPLTVTSAQKNPTAFYLCASSIGTGINTEAFFGQGTRLTVV.

This sequence joins TRBV7-9 and TRBJ1-5; 9 bases are a match to TRBD1. The germline V gene encodes CDR1 SEHNR and CDR2 FQNEAQ (reference sequence). The CDR3 runs 14 residues. The ends lost 5 bases at V and 7 bases at J; junction bases unmatched: 6. This chain's CDR3 is CASSTQGAGQPQHF. The CDR3 DNA sequence: TGTGCCAGCAGCACACAGGGGGCCGGGCAGCCCCAGCATTTT.

This clonotype was seen only a few times. V and J are TRBV19 and TRBJ2-7, with D maybe TRBD1 (6 bases). The germline CDR1 and CDR2 sequences are LNHDA and SQIVND (reference sequence). The V end lost 4 bases, the J end lost 4 bases, and 14 bases lay between the germline ends. This CDR3 spans 14 amino acids. Here the CDR3 reads CASSRLFGTYEQYF. In DNA form, the CDR3 reads TGTGCCAGTAGTAGATTGTTCGGGACATACGAGCAGTACTTC. Looking up the rest from reference TRBV19 and TRBJ2-7 gives the full variable domain: DGGITQSPKYLFRKEGQNVTLSCEQNLNHDAMYWYRQDPGQGLRLIYYSQIVNDFQKGDIAEGYSVSREKKESFPLTVTSAQKNPTAFYLCASSRLFGTYEQYFGPGTRLTVT.

The count of this clonotype is one. The DNA for the CDR3 is TGCGCCAGCAGCCAAGTATCAGGGCCAAACACTGAAGCTTTCTTT. The encoded protein is CASSQVSGPNTEAFF. The chain couples TRBV4-3 to TRBJ1-1; perhaps TRBD1 as D (5 bases). From germline, CDR1 is LGHNA and CDR2 YSLEER. V was pared by 1 base and J by 2 bases, with 11 bases between. The CDR3 sequence is 15 residues long.

Worth noting for this clonotype: A much larger clonotype is one base distant, so this may be a read error. V and J are TRBV29-1 and TRBJ2-7; D is ambiguous. The CDR3 loop spans 13 amino acids. Trimming cost V 4 bases and J 0 bases, with 10 bases left between them. Germline CDR1 reads SQVTM; CDR2 reads ANQGSEA. CDR3 amino acids: CSVALWLSYEQYF. Here the CDR3 DNA reads TGCAGCGTTGCCCTGTGGCTCTCCTACGAGCAGTACTTC.

This clonotype was recorded a few times. The J gene is TRBJ2-7, the V gene TRBV7-2, with D perhaps assigned TRBD1 or TRBD2 (7 bases each). Germline CDR1 SGHTA, CDR2 FQGNSA. There are 14 residues in the CDR3. V lost 5 bases and J 1 base, leaving 12 bases between the germline ends. Here the CDR3 reads CASSRQGGSYEQYF. CDR3 sequence (DNA): TGTGCCAGCAGCCGACAGGGAGGGTCCTACGAGCAGTACTTC.

Of note for this clonotype: The conserved final phenylalanine or tryptophan is absent from the CDR3, which likely points to a read error. CDR3: CRSVGLDEQYL. The CDR3 region has the DNA TGCAGGTCGGTAGGGCTAGATGAGCAGTACCTC. The chain carries TRBV20-1 and TRBJ2-7; no clear D gene. There are 11 residues in the CDR3. Germline values: CDR1 DFQATT, CDR2 SNEGSKA (reference sequence).

The J gene is TRBJ1-5, the V gene TRBV20-1, with D perhaps TRBD1 (5 bases). Germline CDR1 and CDR2: DFQATT and SNEGSKA (reference sequence). This CDR3 spans 15 amino acids. The V gene lost 6 bases and the J gene lost 2 bases, with 17 bases spanning the gap. CDR3 bases: TGCAGTGCCCCGAATGTGAGGGGCGGCAATCAGCCCCAGCATTTT. This gives the protein CSAPNVRGGNQPQHF.

In this sample, this clonotype turned up once. Its ends do not fully match the called genes, so a read error is possible. The rearrangement uses TRBV7-3 and TRBJ1-1; D possibly corresponds to TRBD1 (6 bases). Germline assignment: CDR1 SGHTA and CDR2 FQGTGA. This CDR3 contains 14 residues. The CDR3 here is CASSLGARTASLKF. CDR3 nucleotide sequence: TGTGCCAGCAGCTTAGGGGCGAGGACAGCCTCGCTCAAGTTT. Looking up the rest from reference TRBV7-3 and TRBJ1-1 gives the full variable domain: GAGVSQTPSNKVTEKGKYVELRCDPISGHTALYWYRQSLGQGPEFLIYFQGTGAADDSGLPNDRFFAVRPEGSVSTLKIQRTERGDSAVYLCASSLGARTASLKFGQGTRLTVV.

As for this clonotype: A junction boundary mismatches the germline segment, possibly from a read error. This sequence joins TRBV24-1 and TRBJ1-5; TRBD1 aligns across 8 bases. Germline CDR1 is KGHDR and CDR2 is SFDVKD. The CDR3 contains 14 residues. CDR3 amino acids: CTTSETGVNQLQHF. CDR3 nucleotides: TGTACCACCAGCGAGACAGGGGTAAATCAGCTCCAGCATTTT.